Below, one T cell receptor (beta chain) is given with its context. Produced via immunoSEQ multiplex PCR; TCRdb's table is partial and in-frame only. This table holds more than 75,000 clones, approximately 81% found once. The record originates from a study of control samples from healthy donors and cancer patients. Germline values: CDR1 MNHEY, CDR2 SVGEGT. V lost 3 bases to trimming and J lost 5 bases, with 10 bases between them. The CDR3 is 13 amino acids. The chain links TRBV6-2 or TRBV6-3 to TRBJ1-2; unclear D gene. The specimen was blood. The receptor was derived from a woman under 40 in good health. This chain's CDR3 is CASSYEEWYGYTF. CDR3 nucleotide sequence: TGTGCCAGCAGTTATGAGGAGTGGTATGGCTACACCTTC.